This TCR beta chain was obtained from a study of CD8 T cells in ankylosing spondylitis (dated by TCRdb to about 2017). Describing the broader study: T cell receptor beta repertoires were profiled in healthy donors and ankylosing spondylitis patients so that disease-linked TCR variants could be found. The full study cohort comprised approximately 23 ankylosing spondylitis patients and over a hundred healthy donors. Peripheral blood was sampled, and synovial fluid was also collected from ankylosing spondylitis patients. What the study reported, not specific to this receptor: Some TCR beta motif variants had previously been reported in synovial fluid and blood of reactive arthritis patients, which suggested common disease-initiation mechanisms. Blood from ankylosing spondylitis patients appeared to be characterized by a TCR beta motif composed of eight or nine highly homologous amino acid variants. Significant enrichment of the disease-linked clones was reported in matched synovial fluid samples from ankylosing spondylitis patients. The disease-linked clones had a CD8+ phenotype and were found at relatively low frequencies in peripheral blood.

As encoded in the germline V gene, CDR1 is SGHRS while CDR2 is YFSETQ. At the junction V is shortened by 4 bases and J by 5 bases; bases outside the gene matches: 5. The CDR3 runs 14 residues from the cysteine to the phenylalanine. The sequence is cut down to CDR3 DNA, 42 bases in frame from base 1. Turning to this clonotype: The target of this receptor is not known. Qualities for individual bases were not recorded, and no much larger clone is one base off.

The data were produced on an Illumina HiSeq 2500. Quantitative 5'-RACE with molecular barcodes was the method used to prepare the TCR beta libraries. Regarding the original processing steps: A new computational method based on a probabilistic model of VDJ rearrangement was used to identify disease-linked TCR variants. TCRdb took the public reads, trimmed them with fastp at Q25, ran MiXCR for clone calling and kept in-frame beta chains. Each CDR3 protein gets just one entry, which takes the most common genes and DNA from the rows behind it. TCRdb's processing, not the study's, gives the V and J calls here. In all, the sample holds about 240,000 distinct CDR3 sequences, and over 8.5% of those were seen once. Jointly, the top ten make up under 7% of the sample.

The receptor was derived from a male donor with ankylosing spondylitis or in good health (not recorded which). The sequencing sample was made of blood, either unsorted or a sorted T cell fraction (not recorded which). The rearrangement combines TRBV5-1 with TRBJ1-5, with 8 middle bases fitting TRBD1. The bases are TGCGCCAGCAGCAGTACAGGGGGGGATCAGCCCCAGCATTTT. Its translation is CASSSTGGDQPQHF.